This TCR beta chain was identified in a study of T cell repertoires in cytomegalovirus infection. Looking at the study overall: Public TCR beta signatures were indicative of both CMV infection and a matching HLA type. Study-level points and caveats: Dominating the ex vivo response were TCR beta clonotypes that were CMV-specific and HLA-C-restricted. Summed frequency of public TCR beta families distinguished CMV carriers with the relevant HLA.

This clonotype was counted between two and nine times. Its antigen is not known. Since a much larger clone is just one base distant, this may be a read error. The V gene's germline CDR1 is SGHTA and CDR2 FQGTGA. The V segment lost 5 bases and the J segment 2 bases; nucleotides outside the gene matches: 4. CDR3 size: 14 residues. One entry per CDR3 protein, called by TCRdb with MiXCR from the reads. Altogether about 310,000 distinct CDR3 sequences are present, 20% to 25% being singletons, with the ten largest covering more than 10%. V gene TRBV7-3 combines with J gene TRBJ2-3; TRBD2 agrees at 7 bases. The receptor was derived from a human donor in good health (CMV status not recorded). Some clones in this sample may be carry-over from other donors' samples. This specimen was cultured PBMCs, taken from culture after CMV antigen stimulation. The CDR3 DNA sequence: TGTGCCAGCAGCCCCCGACTAGCCACAGATACGCAGTATTTT. This encodes CASSPRLATDTQYF.